What follows is one T cell receptor beta chain and its context. Its target is unknown. This specimen belongs to a study of long-term antiretroviral therapy in people with HIV. Study-wide results and caveats: Every time point showed a repertoire led by clones expanded before ART. With ART, diversity went up but was still lower than in transplant donor controls. The study lacked data on ART adherence, viral resistance or therapy changes.

With survey level as its setting, the immunoSEQ assay was v3.0. Repertoires were generated with immunoSEQ multiplex PCR, while TCRdb's copy carries only in-frame clones and drops some. The profile shows around 18,000 clones, more than 80% of them singletons. Each HIV participant was treated in the United States. Sequencing was performed on unsorted PBMCs, taken 4.2 years after starting antiretroviral therapy. This receptor was obtained from a man between 45 and 60 years old with HIV.

CDR3 bases: TGTGCCTGGACCCGGACAGGGGCCCTTCACTATGGCTACACCTTC. Protein sequence: CAWTRTGALHYGYTF. This chain joins TRBV30 and TRBJ1-2; 9 nucleotides match TRBD1. The V and J ends lost 4 bases and 3 bases, in that order; junction bases with no gene match: 9. The CDR3 loop spans 15 amino acids. Germline V gene sequence: CDR1 GTSNPN, CDR2 SVGIG (reference sequence).